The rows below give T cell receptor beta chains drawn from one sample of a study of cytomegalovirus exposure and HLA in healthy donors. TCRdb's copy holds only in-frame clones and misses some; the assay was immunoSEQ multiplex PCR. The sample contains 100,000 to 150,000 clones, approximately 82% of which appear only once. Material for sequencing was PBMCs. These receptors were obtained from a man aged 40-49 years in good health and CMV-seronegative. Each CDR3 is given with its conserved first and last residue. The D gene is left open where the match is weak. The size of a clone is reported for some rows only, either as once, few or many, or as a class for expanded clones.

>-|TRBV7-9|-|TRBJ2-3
CASSVRDTDTQYF
TGTGCCAGCAGCGTCCGGGACACAGATACGCAGTATTTT
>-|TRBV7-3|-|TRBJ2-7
CASSQRTNYEQYF
TGTGCCAGCAGCCAGAGGACTAACTACGAGCAGTACTTC
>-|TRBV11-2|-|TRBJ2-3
CASSPEGEGEVDTQYF
TGTGCCAGCAGCCCCGAGGGGGAGGGTGAGGTAGATACGCAGTATTTT
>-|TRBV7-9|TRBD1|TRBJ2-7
CASSLGQAPTYEQYF
TGTGCCAGCAGCCTTGGACAGGCCCCGACCTACGAGCAGTACTTC
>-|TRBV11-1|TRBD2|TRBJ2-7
CASSFSGRFNEQYF
TGTGCCAGCAGCTTTAGCGGGAGGTTCAACGAGCAGTACTTC
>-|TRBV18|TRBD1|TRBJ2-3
CASSDRVRTQYF
TGTGCCAGCTCAGACAGGGTCCGGACGCAGTATTTT
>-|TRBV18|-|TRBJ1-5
CASSPPSGRINQPQHF
TGTGCCAGCTCACCCCCATCCGGGAGAATCAATCAGCCCCAGCATTTT
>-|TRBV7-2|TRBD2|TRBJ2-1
CASSLDSGRGNEQFF
TGTGCCAGCAGCTTAGATAGCGGGAGGGGCAATGAGCAGTTCTTC
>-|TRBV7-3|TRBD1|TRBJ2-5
CASSLSTGEAQETQYF
TGTGCCAGCAGCCTCTCGACAGGGGAGGCCCAAGAGACCCAGTACTTC
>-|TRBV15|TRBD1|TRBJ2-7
CATSREGQGTEQYF
TGTGCCACCAGCAGAGAGGGACAGGGGACCGAGCAGTACTTC
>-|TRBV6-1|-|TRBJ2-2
CASSGLAGELFF
TGTGCCAGCAGTGGACTTGCCGGGGAGCTGTTTTTT
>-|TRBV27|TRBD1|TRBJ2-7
CASSSQGDKAYEQYF
TGTGCCAGCAGTTCCCAGGGGGACAAGGCCTACGAGCAGTACTTC
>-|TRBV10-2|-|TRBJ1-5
CASSESQHLNQPQHF
TGCGCCAGCAGTGAGTCGCAACACCTCAATCAGCCCCAGCATTTT
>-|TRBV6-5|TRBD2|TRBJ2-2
CASRIAGRIAGELFF
TGTGCCAGCAGGATAGCGGGCAGGATCGCCGGGGAGCTGTTTTTT
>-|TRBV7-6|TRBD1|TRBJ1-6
CASSASRQGFGHPLHF
TGTGCCAGCAGCGCGAGTCGACAGGGCTTCGGTCATCCCCTCCACTTT
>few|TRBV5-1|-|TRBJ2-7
CASSLSLADPYEQYF
TGCGCCAGCAGCTTGTCGCTAGCCGACCCCTACGAGCAGTACTTC
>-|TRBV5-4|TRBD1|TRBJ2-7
CASSTTQGGFYEQYF
TGTGCCAGCAGTACTACACAGGGGGGCTTTTACGAGCAGTACTTC
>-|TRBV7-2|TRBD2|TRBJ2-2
CASSLAGGPRTGELFF
TGTGCCAGCAGCTTAGCGGGAGGGCCAAGGACCGGGGAGCTGTTTTTT
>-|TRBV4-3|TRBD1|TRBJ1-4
CASSQDTGGSTNEKLFF
TGCGCCAGCAGCCAAGATACAGGGGGGTCAACTAATGAAAAACTGTTTTTT
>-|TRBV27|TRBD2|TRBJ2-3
CASSLEAGGRADTQYF
TGTGCCAGCAGTTTGGAGGCGGGGGGGCGGGCAGATACGCAGTATTTT
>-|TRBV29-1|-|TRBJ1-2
CSVVQGGSGYTF
TGCAGCGTTGTTCAGGGAGGGAGCGGCTACACCTTC
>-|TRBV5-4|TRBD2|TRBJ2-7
CASSLEASGGPYEQYF
TGTGCCAGCAGCTTGGAGGCTAGCGGGGGACCCTACGAGCAGTACTTC
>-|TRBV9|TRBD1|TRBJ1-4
CASSAAGGPNEKLFF
TGTGCCAGCAGCGCAGCAGGGGGCCCTAATGAAAAACTGTTTTTT
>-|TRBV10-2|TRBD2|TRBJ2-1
CASSQGGTSAYNEQFF
TGCGCCAGCAGTCAAGGGGGGACTAGCGCCTACAATGAGCAGTTCTTC
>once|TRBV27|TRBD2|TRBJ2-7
CASSLAGGPYEQYF
TGTGCCAGCAGTTTAGCGGGAGGTCCCTACGAGCAGTACTTC
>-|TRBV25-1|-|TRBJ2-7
CASSSGGGWTYEQYF
TGTGCCAGCTCTTCGGGTGGAGGGTGGACCTACGAGCAGTACTTC
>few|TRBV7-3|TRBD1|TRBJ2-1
CASSPRGQFYNEQFF
TGTGCCAGCAGCCCCCGGGGACAGTTTTACAATGAGCAGTTCTTC
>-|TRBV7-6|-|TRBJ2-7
CASSPGRTYEQYF
TGTGCCAGCAGCCCCGGACGGACATACGAGCAGTACTTC
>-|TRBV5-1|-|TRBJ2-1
CASYPGSGRNEQFF
TGCGCCTCCTATCCTGGGAGCGGTCGGAATGAGCAGTTCTTC
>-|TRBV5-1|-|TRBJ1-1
CASSSAEVRGGIFTEAFF
TGCGCCAGCAGCTCCGCGGAGGTTCGGGGGGGAATTTTCACTGAAGCTTTCTTT
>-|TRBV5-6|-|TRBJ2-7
CASSLVNEQYF
TGTGCCAGCAGCTTGGTAAACGAGCAGTACTTC
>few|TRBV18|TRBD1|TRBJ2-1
CASSLYSTGSNEQFF
TGTGCCAGCTCGCTCTACTCGACAGGGAGCAATGAGCAGTTCTTC
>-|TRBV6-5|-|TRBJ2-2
CASSQWTANTGELFF
TGTGCCAGCAGCCAGTGGACTGCGAACACCGGGGAGCTGTTTTTT
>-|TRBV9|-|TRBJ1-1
CATQPLWQTEAFF
TGTGCCACCCAACCCCTTTGGCAGACTGAAGCTTTCTTT
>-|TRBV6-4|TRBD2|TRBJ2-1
CASSVSGGGNNEQFF
TGTGCCAGCAGTGTTTCCGGCGGGGGGAACAATGAGCAGTTCTTC
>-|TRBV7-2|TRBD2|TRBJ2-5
CASSSGTSGRHGQTQYF
TGTGCCAGCAGCTCCGGGACTAGCGGGAGGCATGGACAGACCCAGTACTTC
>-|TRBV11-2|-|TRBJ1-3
CASDRGAPGNTIYF
TGTGCCAGCGACCGGGGGGCGCCGGGAAACACCATATATTTT
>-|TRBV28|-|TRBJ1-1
CASSQTAGLNTEAFF
TGTGCCAGCAGCCAGACAGCCGGACTGAACACTGAAGCTTTCTTT
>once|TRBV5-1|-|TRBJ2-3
CASSVGEGADTQYF
TGCGCCAGCAGCGTAGGGGAAGGGGCAGATACGCAGTATTTT
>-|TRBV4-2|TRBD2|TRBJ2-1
CASSDRTSRNEQFF
TGTGCCAGCAGCGACCGGACTAGCCGTAATGAGCAGTTCTTC
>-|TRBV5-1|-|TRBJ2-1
CASSPLDSNEQFF
TGCGCCAGCAGCCCCTTAGATTCCAATGAGCAGTTCTTC
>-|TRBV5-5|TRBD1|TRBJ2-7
CASSTGQGLYEQYF
TGTGCCAGCAGCACCGGACAGGGCCTATACGAGCAGTACTTC
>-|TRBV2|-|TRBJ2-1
CASSEAGRGHNEQFF
TGTGCCAGCAGTGAAGCGGGCCGGGGTCACAATGAGCAGTTCTTC